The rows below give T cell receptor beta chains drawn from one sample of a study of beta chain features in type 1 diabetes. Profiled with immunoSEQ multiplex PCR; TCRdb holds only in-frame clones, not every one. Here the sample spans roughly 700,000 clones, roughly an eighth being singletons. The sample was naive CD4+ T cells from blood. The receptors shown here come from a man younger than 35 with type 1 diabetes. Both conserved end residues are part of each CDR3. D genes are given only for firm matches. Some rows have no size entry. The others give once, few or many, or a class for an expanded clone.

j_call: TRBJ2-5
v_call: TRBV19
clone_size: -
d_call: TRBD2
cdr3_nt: TGTGCCAGTAGTCTAGGGACTAGCGAGGAGACCCAGTACTTC
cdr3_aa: CASSLGTSEETQYF

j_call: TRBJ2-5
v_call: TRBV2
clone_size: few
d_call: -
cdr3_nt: TGTGCCAGCAGGAGGGGGGGCGAAGAGACCCAGTACTTC
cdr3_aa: CASRRGGEETQYF

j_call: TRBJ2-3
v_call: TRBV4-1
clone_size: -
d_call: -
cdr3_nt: TGCGCCAGCAGCCCCCTTAGGTTTCAGGGCACAGATACGCAGTATTTT
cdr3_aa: CASSPLRFQGTDTQYF

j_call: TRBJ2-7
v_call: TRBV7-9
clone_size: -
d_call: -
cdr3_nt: TGTGCCAGCAGCTTAGATCAGACCTCCTACGAGCAGTACTTC
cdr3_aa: CASSLDQTSYEQYF

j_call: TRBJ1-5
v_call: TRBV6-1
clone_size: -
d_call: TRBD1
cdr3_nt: TGTGCCAGCACCACGGGCCCAGGGGGCGGTCAGCCCCAGCATTTT
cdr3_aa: CASTTGPGGGQPQHF

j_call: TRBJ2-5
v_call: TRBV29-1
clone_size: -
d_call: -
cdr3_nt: TGCAGCGTTGAAGACCCGGGGGCAGGTGAGACCCAGTACTTC
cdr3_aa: CSVEDPGAGETQYF

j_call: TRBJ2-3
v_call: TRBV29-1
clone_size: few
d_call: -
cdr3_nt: TGCAGCGTTGCCCAGGGAGGCACAGATACGCAGTATTTT
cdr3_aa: CSVAQGGTDTQYF

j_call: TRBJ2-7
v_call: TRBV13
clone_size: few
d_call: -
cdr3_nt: TGTGCCAGCAGCTTGATGAGCTACGAGCAGTACTTC
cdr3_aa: CASSLMSYEQYF

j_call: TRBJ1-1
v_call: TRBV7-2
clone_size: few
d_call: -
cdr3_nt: TGTGCCAGCAGCCGCGGGGCGAGGGACACTGAAGCTTTCTTT
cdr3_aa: CASSRGARDTEAFF

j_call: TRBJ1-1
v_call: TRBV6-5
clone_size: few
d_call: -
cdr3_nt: TGTGCCAGCAGTTACCTCGCGGGTGTTCCTCTTGTAGCTTTCTTT
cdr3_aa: CASSYLAGVPLVAFF

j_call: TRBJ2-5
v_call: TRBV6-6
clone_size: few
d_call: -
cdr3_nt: TGTGCCAGCGCTAGGGACTTCCAAGAGACCCAGTACTTC
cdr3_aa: CASARDFQETQYF

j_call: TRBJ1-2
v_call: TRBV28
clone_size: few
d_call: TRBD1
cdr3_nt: TGTGCCAGCGGACCAGGACAGGATTATGGCTACACCTTC
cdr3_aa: CASGPGQDYGYTF

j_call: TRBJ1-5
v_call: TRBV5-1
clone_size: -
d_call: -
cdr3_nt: TGCGCCAGCAGCTTGGGACGGGAGCAGCCCCAGCATTTT
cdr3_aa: CASSLGREQPQHF

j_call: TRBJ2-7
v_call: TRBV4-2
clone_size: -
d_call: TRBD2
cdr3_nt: TGTGCCAGCAGCCAAGAGAAGCGGGGGAACTACGAGCAGTACTTC
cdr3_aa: CASSQEKRGNYEQYF

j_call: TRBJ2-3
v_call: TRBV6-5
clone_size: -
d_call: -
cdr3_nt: TGTGCCAGCGGGCGGGGTTCTTCTAGCACAGATACGCAGTATTTT
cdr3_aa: CASGRGSSSTDTQYF

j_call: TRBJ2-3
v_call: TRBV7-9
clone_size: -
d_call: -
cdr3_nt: TGTGCCAGCAGCCCCAGAGGGGGAAGCCGGCCAGATACGCAGTATTTT
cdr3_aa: CASSPRGGSRPDTQYF

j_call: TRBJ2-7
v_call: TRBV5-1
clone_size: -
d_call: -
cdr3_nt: TGCGCCAGCAGCCAGAGCTCCTACGAGCAGTACTTC
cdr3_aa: CASSQSSYEQYF

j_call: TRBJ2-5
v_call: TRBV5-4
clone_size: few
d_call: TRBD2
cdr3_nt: TGTGCCAGCAGCTTGAGACTAGCGGCACAGGAGACCCAGTACTTC
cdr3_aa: CASSLRLAAQETQYF

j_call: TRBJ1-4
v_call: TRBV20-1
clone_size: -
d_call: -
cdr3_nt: TGCAGTCCTACACGGAATGAAAAACTGTTTTTT
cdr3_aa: CSPTRNEKLFF

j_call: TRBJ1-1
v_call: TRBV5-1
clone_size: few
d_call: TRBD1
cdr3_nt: TGCGCCAGCAGCAGCCGACAGGGAATAACTGAAGCTTTCTTT
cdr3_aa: CASSSRQGITEAFF

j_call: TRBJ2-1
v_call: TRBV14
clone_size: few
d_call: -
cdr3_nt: TGTGCCAGCAGCCAAGGCGGACTCGCGGCAGGGAGTGAGCAGTTCTTC
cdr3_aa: CASSQGGLAAGSEQFF

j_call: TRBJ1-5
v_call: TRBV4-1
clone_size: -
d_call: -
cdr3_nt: TGCGCCAGCAGCCAAGATCCCCGACAGCCCCAGCATTTT
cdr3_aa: CASSQDPRQPQHF

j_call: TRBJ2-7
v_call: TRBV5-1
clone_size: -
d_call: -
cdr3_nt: TGCGCCAGCAGCGAGGGGCCACCCTACGAGCAGTACTTC
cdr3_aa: CASSEGPPYEQYF

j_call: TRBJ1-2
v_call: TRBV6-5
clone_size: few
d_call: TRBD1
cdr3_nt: TGTGCCAGCAGCGAGGGGGCCAACTATGGCTACACCTTC
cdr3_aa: CASSEGANYGYTF

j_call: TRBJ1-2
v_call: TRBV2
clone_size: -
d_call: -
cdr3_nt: TGTGCCATGACCCCGGGCAGAAGTGATGGCTACACCTTC
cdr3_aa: CAMTPGRSDGYTF

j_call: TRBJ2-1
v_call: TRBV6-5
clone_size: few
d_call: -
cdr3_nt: TGTGCCAGCAGGCCCGGGGACAATGAGCAGTTCTTC
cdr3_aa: CASRPGDNEQFF

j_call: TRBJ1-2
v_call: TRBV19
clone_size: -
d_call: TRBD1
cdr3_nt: TGTGCCAGTAGTACACAGGGGCACTATGGCTACACCTTC
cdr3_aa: CASSTQGHYGYTF

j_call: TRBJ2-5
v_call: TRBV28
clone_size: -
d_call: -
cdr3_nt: TGTGCCAGCCTGAACAGGGTCCAAGAGACCCAGTACTTC
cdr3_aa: CASLNRVQETQYF

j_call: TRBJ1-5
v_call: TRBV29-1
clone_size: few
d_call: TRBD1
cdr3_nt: TGCAGCGTTGCTGAGACAGGGGGCGTTGGCAATCAGCCCCAGCATTTT
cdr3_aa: CSVAETGGVGNQPQHF

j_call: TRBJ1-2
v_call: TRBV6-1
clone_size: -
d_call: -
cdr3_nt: TGTGCCAGCAGTGAAGGGGGAAGCGCCCCCTATGGCTACACCTTC
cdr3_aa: CASSEGGSAPYGYTF

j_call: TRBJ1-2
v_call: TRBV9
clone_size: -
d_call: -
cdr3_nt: TGTGCCAGCAGCGTAGATGCCACCTATGGCTACACCTTC
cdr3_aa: CASSVDATYGYTF

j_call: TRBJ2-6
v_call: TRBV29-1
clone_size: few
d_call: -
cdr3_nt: TGCAGCGTGAGCAGGGGGGACTCTGGGGCCAACGTCCTGACTTTC
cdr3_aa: CSVSRGDSGANVLTF

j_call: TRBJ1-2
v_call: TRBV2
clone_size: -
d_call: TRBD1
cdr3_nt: TGTGCCACTCCGAGGGACAGCCTTAACTATGGCTACACCTTC
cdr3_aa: CATPRDSLNYGYTF

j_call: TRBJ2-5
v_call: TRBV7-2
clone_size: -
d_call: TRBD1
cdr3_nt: TGTGCCAGCAGCTTGGAGACAGGGGGCATGGGAGAGACCCAGTACTTC
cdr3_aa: CASSLETGGMGETQYF

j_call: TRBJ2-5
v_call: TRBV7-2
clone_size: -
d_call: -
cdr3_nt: TGTGCCAGCAGGGGCGAGGTGGTCCAGTACTTC
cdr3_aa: CASRGEVVQYF

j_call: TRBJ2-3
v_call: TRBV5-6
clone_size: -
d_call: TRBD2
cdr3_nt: TGTGCCAGCAGCTTGGGGCTAGCGGATAGCACAGATACGCAGTATTTT
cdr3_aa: CASSLGLADSTDTQYF

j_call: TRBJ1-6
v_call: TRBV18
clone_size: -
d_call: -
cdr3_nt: TGTGCCAGCTCACTTTCGACAGTCAATAATTCACCCCTCCACTTT
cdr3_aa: CASSLSTVNNSPLHF

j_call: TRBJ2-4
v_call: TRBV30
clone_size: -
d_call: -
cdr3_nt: TGTGCCGTCAACGGGCCAGCCAAAAACATTCAGTACTTC
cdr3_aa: CAVNGPAKNIQYF

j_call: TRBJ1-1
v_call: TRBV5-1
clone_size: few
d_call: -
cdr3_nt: TGCGCCAGCAGCTTGGACAGGGACACTGAAGCTTTCTTT
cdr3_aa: CASSLDRDTEAFF

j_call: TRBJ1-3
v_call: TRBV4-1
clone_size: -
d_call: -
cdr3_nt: TGCGCCAGCAGCCAAGATACTGGCAGACTTTACAACACCATATATTTT
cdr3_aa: CASSQDTGRLYNTIYF

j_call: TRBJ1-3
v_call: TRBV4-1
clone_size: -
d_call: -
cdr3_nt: TGCGCCAGCAGCCAAGTGAGACTTACCCCCATATATTTT
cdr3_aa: CASSQVRLTPIYF

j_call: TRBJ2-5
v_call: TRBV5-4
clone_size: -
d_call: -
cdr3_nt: TGTGCCAGCAAAGGGGGAGAGACCCAGTACTTC
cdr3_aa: CASKGGETQYF